The rows below give T cell receptor beta chains drawn from one sample of a study of blood T cell repertoires in COVID-19. This table comes from immunoSEQ multiplex PCR, and its TCRdb copy is limited to in-frame clones, with some not included. The data show 90,000 to 110,000 clones, over 75% seen once. Sequences were obtained from peripheral blood. Receptors originate from a woman between 45 and 65 years old with acute or convalescent COVID-19. CDR3s leave out the opening cysteine and the closing phenylalanine or tryptophan.

V gene	J gene	CDR3 protein
TRBV6-1	TRBJ1-3	ASSEKGGNSGNTIY
TRBV28	TRBJ1-6	ASSFRDTSNSPLH
TRBV9	TRBJ2-1	ASSVGGGKNEQF
TRBV4-1	TRBJ2-5	ASGAGTGVVETQY
TRBV28	TRBJ2-3	ASPPSRGRTDTQY
TRBV28	TRBJ1-1	ASSVPTGLGEAF
TRBV24-1	TRBJ2-3	ATSDLDGVTDTQY
TRBV5-5	TRBJ1-1	ASSRASGGAGAEAF
TRBV28	TRBJ1-2	ASSLSQSLGYT
TRBV6-6	TRBJ1-4	AGRKGQGPIQEKLF
TRBV5-4	TRBJ2-5	ASSLISGGAWETQY
TRBV6-5	TRBJ2-7	ASQQSHEQY
TRBV2	TRBJ1-6	ASRDSANSPLH